The 24 T cell receptor beta chains below were found in one sample sequenced in a study of T cells in Graves' hyperthyroidism and ophthalmopathy. TCR beta CDR3 regions were amplified from RNA. Researchers ran a first-round RT-PCR on the TCR CDR3 using the HTBI primer set. TCRdb independently ran MiXCR on the multiplex PCR reads; one entry per CDR3 protein. The sample carries 200,000 to 250,000 distinct CDR3 sequences, roughly a sixth recorded once. The sample comprised blood. Source of these receptors: a woman aged 50 to 60 with Graves' hyperthyroidism.

In this sample, this clonotype turned up a few times. The chain uses TRBV5-1 and TRBJ2-2; possibly TRBD2 for D (5 bases). CDR1 and CDR2 from the germline V gene are SGHRS and YFSETQ. This CDR3 is built from 15 residues. With 0 bases removed from V and 0 bases from J, the gap between germline ends came to 6 bases. CDR3 nucleotide sequence: TGCGCCAGCAGCTTGGAACTAGCGAACACCGGGGAGCTGTTTTTT. Protein product: CASSLELANTGELFF.

The rearrangement uses TRBV19 and TRBJ1-5; TRBD1 might be the D (5 bases). The CDR3 covers 14 residues. Germline CDR1 LNHDA, CDR2 SQIVND (reference sequence). Trimming took 7 bases from V and 7 from J, leaving 17 bases between them. CDR3: CASTPGLGGQPQHF. The CDR3 region has the DNA TGTGCCAGTACCCCGGGACTCGGCGGGCAGCCCCAGCATTTT.

A remark on this clonotype: With only one base between it and a far larger clone, this is likely a read error. The chain joins TRBV18 to TRBJ1-2; no clear D. The CDR3 sequence is 11 residues long. CDR1 and CDR2 from the germline V gene are KGHSH and LQKENI. For the CDR3, the DNA is TGTGCCAGCTCACTGGGAGATGGCTACGCCTTC. Translation: CASSLGDGYAF.

This clonotype was seen at least ten times. The V and J genes are TRBV3-1 and TRBJ1-5; 8 bases match TRBD1. The germline V gene encodes CDR1 LGHDT and CDR2 YNNKEL (reference sequence). CDR3 length: 14 residues. With V trimmed by 4 bases and J by 5 bases, 4 bases remained unmatched. Here the CDR3 reads CASSPRQGYQPQHF. The DNA of the CDR3 is TGTGCCAGCAGCCCCCGACAGGGGTATCAGCCCCAGCATTTT.

The chain carries TRBV12-5 and TRBJ1-6; D gene uncertain. CDR1 is LGHNT and CDR2 is FRNRAP in the germline V gene. Trimming removed 0 bases from V and 9 bases from J, with 21 bases in between. The CDR3 covers 18 residues. CDR3 bases: TGTGCTAGTGGTTTGGTACCTTCTCGATTAGTAATAAGTTCACCCCTCCACTTT. As protein: CASGLVPSRLVISSPLHF.

Ten or more counts support this clonotype. This rearrangement joins TRBV29-1 to TRBJ1-1; unclear D gene. The germline V gene encodes CDR1 SQVTM and CDR2 ANQGSEA. V dropped 3 bases and J dropped 0 bases, with 8 bases sitting between them. The CDR3 consists of 13 residues. The CDR3 sequence: CSVDTAMNTEAFF. The CDR3 DNA reads as TGCAGCGTTGATACAGCCATGAACACTGAAGCTTTCTTT.

In its sample, this clonotype was seen many times. V and J are TRBV28 and TRBJ2-1, with TRBD2 as a possible D gene (6 bases). The CDR3 consists of 17 residues. Germline assignment: CDR1 MDHEN and CDR2 SYDVKM. V dropped 1 base and J dropped 2 bases, with 15 bases sitting between them. The CDR3, as DNA: TGTGCCAGCAGTTTATCTTCTAGCGCGGTCACCTACAATGAGCAGTTCTTC. Translated: CASSLSSSAVTYNEQFF.

This clonotype came up many times. The genes are TRBV30 and TRBJ2-2, with 11 positions matching TRBD2. Germline assignment: CDR1 GTSNPN and CDR2 SVGIG (reference sequence). J lost 1 base, V lost 7 bases, and 5 bases had no gene match. The CDR3 extends over 15 amino acids. The CDR3 here is CAFRLAGMNTGELFF. DNA of the CDR3: TGTGCCTTCAGACTAGCGGGGATGAACACCGGGGAGCTGTTTTTT.

This clonotype has a count of ten or more. The J gene is TRBJ2-3, the V gene TRBV12-3 or TRBV12-4; 12 bases line up with TRBD2. The CDR3 is 16 residues long. With V trimmed by 6 bases and J by 0 bases, 4 bases remained unmatched. The CDR3 nucleotides are TGTGCCAGCAGCCCAGGACTAGCGGGGAGCACAGATACGCAGTATTTT. It encodes CASSPGLAGSTDTQYF.

This clonotype occurred a few times. The chain links TRBV3-1 to TRBJ2-1; D gene uncertain. The CDR3 is made up of 12 amino acids. Germline CDR1 and CDR2: LGHDT and YNNKEL (reference sequence). V shed 5 bases and J shed 5 bases, with 7 bases lying between them. In DNA, the CDR3 is TGTGCCAGCAGCAGAAACGACAATGAGCAGTTCTTC. Translating it yields CASSRNDNEQFF.

This clonotype occurred once. The chain carries TRBV18 and TRBJ2-7; maybe TRBD1 (6 bases). V lost 3 bases and J lost 6, with 12 bases in between. This CDR3 is 13 amino acids long. The germline CDR1 and CDR2 sequences are KGHSH and LQKENI. The CDR3 sequence is CASSPESGAEQYF. DNA of the CDR3: TGTGCCAGCTCACCTGAATCAGGGGCCGAGCAGTACTTC.

This clonotype was observed a few times. One end of the junction fails to match germline, which may point to a read error. The chain is built from TRBV14 and TRBJ1-2, with no clear D. From germline, CDR1 is SGHDN and CDR2 FVKESK. CDR3 length equals 14 residues. CDR3 coding DNA: TGCGCCAGCAGCCAAGTCCAGTGGGCCTATGGCTACACCTTC. Translating it yields CASSQVQWAYGYTF.

Many counts were recorded for this clonotype. This chain joins TRBV7-9 and TRBJ2-7; D is uncertain. V lost 4 bases, J lost 0 bases, and 13 bases lay in between. Germline CDR1 and CDR2: SEHNR and FQNEAQ (reference sequence). The CDR3 runs 15 residues. CDR3 nucleotides: TGTGCCAGCAGCTCACCCCTGGGCGGCTCCTACGAGCAGTACTTC. It codes for CASSSPLGGSYEQYF.

V usage is TRBV24-1 and J usage is TRBJ2-7; the D gene is possibly TRBD2 (6 bases). Germline V gives CDR1 KGHDR, CDR2 SFDVKD. CDR3 length equals 15 residues. The V and J ends lost 3 bases and 8 bases respectively, with 19 bases between them. This chain's CDR3 is CATSDVSGDLSKQYF. In DNA form, the CDR3 reads TGTGCCACCAGTGATGTCTCCGGGGACTTGTCAAAGCAGTACTTC.

This clonotype was counted a few times. The genes are TRBV5-1 and TRBJ2-7, with 8 positions matching TRBD2. This CDR3 has 14 residues. V lost 6 bases to trimming and J lost 0 bases; unmatched junction nucleotides: 5. Germline V CDR1 and CDR2: SGHRS, YFSETQ. In DNA, the CDR3 is TGCGCCAGCAAAACTAGCGGATCCTCCTACGAGCAGTACTTC. It translates to CASKTSGSSYEQYF.

This chain joins TRBV12-3 or TRBV12-4 and TRBJ2-1; 7 nucleotides agree with TRBD2. With V trimmed by 6 bases and J by 9 bases, 11 bases remained unmatched. The CDR3 is 14 amino acids. This CDR3 reads CASRQGLGFGEQFF. The CDR3, as DNA: TGTGCCAGCAGGCAAGGACTAGGGTTTGGTGAGCAGTTCTTC.

The chain is built from TRBV28 and TRBJ2-2; no firm D call. The V end lost 5 bases, the J end lost 3 bases, and 10 bases lay between the germline ends. The CDR3 loop spans 14 amino acids. The germline V gene encodes CDR1 MDHEN and CDR2 SYDVKM. Written as DNA, the CDR3 is TGTGCCAGCAGTCTAGAGTTCGACACCGGGGAGCTGTTTTTT. Translation gives CASSLEFDTGELFF.

The V and J genes are TRBV29-1 and TRBJ2-7; 9 bases map to TRBD2. Germline V gene lookup returns CDR1 SQVTM and CDR2 ANQGSEA. CDR3 length: 13 amino acids. V trimming: 1 base; J trimming: 5 bases; junction bases outside the gene matches: 3. The CDR3 spells CSVEAGLANEQYF. The CDR3 DNA reads as TGCAGCGTTGAAGCGGGACTAGCTAACGAGCAGTACTTC.

This clonotype has ten or more counts. This chain links TRBV2 with TRBJ1-5; D is unclear. The length of the CDR3 is 15 residues. Per the germline V gene, CDR1 is SNHLY and CDR2 is FYNNEI. V was pared by 2 bases and J by 2 bases, with 10 bases between. The CDR3 spells CASSENTNRNQPQHF. The CDR3 coding sequence is TGTGCCAGCAGTGAAAACACAAACCGCAATCAGCCCCAGCATTTT.

V gene TRBV12-3 or TRBV12-4 combines with J gene TRBJ1-3; D ambiguous. Trimming removed 5 bases at V and 0 bases at J, with 23 bases between. The CDR3 is made up of 19 amino acids. The DNA of the CDR3 is TGTGCCAGCAGTGAGGACCCTCGACTAACTTGGGCCTCTGGAAACACCATATATTTT. Protein product: CASSEDPRLTWASGNTIYF.

This clonotype has more than one count but fewer than ten. The chain is built from TRBV7-6 and TRBJ1-3; TRBD1 matches 7 bases. The CDR3 totals 15 residues. V was clipped by 1 base and J by 7 bases; unmatched bases: 7. Germline CDR1 reads SGHVS; CDR2 reads FNYEAQ. The CDR3 region has the DNA TGTGCCAGCAGCTTAGGAGGGGGCAGTCGGAACACCATATATTTT. Translation: CASSLGGGSRNTIYF.

This clonotype was picked up a small number of times. The chain uses TRBV10-1 and TRBJ1-6; 8 bases are a match to TRBD1. Trimming cost V 2 bases and J 9 bases; bases outside gene matches: 0. The V gene's germline CDR1 is WNHNN and CDR2 SYGVQD (reference sequence). The CDR3 covers 13 residues. The CDR3 loop is CASSETGGSPLHF. CDR3 coding DNA: TGCGCCAGCAGTGAGACAGGGGGTTCACCCCTCCACTTT.

Written as DNA, the CDR3 is TGTGCCTGGAGTGAAGGGACCCACAGGGATGAGCAGTTCTTC. Encoded protein: CAWSEGTHRDEQFF. V is TRBV30 and J is TRBJ2-1; possible D gene TRBD1, 6 bases. The CDR3 consists of 14 residues. Looked up from germline, CDR1 is GTSNPN and CDR2 is SVGIG (reference sequence). Trimming removed 1 base from V and 8 bases from J, with 15 bases in between.

Many counts were recorded for this clonotype. This chain connects TRBV20-1 to TRBJ1-5; D remains unclear. This CDR3 is 11 amino acids long. CDR1 and CDR2 (germline): DFQATT, SNEGSKA (reference sequence). V was clipped by 5 bases and J by 4 bases, with 6 bases between them. The CDR3 is CSASPNQPQHF. The CDR3 nucleotides are TGCAGTGCTTCACCTAATCAGCCCCAGCATTTT.